The clone carrying this TCR beta chain was seen more than once but under ten times. Its target is unknown. Profiled with immunoSEQ multiplex PCR; TCRdb holds only in-frame clones, not every one. The table has about 35,000 clones, 65% to 80% seen once. This CDR3 comprises 15 residues. The V segment lost 5 bases and the J segment 6 bases; nucleotides outside the gene matches: 7. The germline V gene has CDR1 SGHRS and CDR2 YFSETQ. The data derive from a study of a mutant IDH1 vaccine in newly diagnosed glioma. Study context: Patients under treatment included approximately 60% males and approximately 38% females and had a mean age of approximately 44 years.

Notes on the study in general: Of the patients, 85% to 95% had vaccine-induced immune responses.

Time point defined: baseline, week 1 (first vaccination visit). Treatment given: pre-vaccination baseline after standard-of-care therapy. This chain joins TRBV5-1 and TRBJ2-1, with 11 bases matching TRBD2. The source material was peripheral blood mononuclear cells (PBMCs), sampled from a glioma patient treated with radiotherapy, temozolomide or both. The receptor's source is a man aged 50 to 59 with glioma. Some clones in this sample may be carry-over from other donors' samples. CDR3 in amino acids: CASSGGGLAGNEQFF. DNA of the CDR3: TGCGCCAGCAGTGGCGGAGGACTAGCGGGCAATGAGCAGTTCTTC.